Following are 26 T cell receptor beta chains from one sample sequenced in a study of blood T cell repertoires in COVID-19. Profiling relied on immunoSEQ multiplex PCR, and the TCRdb table lists in-frame clones only, not all of them. The table lists more than 120,000 clones, 87% of them singletons. Specimen: peripheral blood. The receptors shown here come from a man between 50 and 59 years old who had recovered from COVID-19.

The V call is TRBV5-5, the J call TRBJ2-1, with 15 bases fitting TRBD2. The CDR3 is made up of 18 amino acids. The ends lost 3 bases at V and 4 bases at J; junction bases unmatched: 8. In germline, CDR1 is SGHKS, CDR2 YYEKEE (reference sequence). The CDR3 DNA reads as TGTGCCAGCAGCTATGGACTAGCGGGGGGGCTGAATTACAATGAGCAGTTCTTC. This translates into CASSYGLAGGLNYNEQFF.

The rearrangement joins TRBV3-1 (or the pseudogene TRBV3-2) to TRBJ1-2; D ambiguous. This CDR3 spans 13 amino acids. With 4 bases removed from V and 4 bases from J, the gap between germline ends came to 10 bases. The germline V gene encodes CDR1 LGHDT and CDR2 YNNKEL (reference sequence). This chain's CDR3 is CASSRLPAYGYTF. CDR3 in DNA: TGTGCCAGCAGCCGCCTACCCGCCTATGGCTACACCTTC.

The V call is TRBV6-5, the J call TRBJ2-7; 8 bases match TRBD1. CDR1 and CDR2 from the germline V gene are MNHEY and SVGAGI. Trimming removed 7 bases from V and 3 bases from J; junction bases left unmatched: 5. This CDR3 region has 13 residues. The CDR3 region is CASTPGQGYEQYF. In DNA, the CDR3 is TGTGCCAGCACTCCCGGACAGGGCTACGAGCAGTACTTC.

This clone was seen a single time. The chain links TRBV12-5 to TRBJ2-5; 7 bases fit TRBD2. J gave up 0 bases and V 3 bases, and 1 base lay outside the gene matches. Per the germline V gene, CDR1 is LGHNT and CDR2 is FRNRAP. CDR3 length equals 14 residues. The CDR3 DNA reads as TGTGCTAGTGGTTTCGGGGGGTACCAAGAGACCCAGTACTTC. This translates into CASGFGGYQETQYF. Full variable domain (rest looked up from reference TRBV12-5 and TRBJ2-5): DARVTQTPRHKVTEMGQEVTMRCQPILGHNTVFWYRQTMMQGLELLAYFRNRAPLDDSGMPKDRFSAEMPDATLATLKIQPSEPRDSAVYFCASGFGGYQETQYFGPGTRLLVL.

This clone was detected once. J is TRBJ2-7 and V is TRBV5-1; tentative D call: TRBD1 (5 bases). Germline assignment: CDR1 SGHRS and CDR2 YFSETQ. The CDR3 consists of 13 residues. Between the trimmed V and J ends, which lost 4 bases and 3 bases, there was a span of 11 bases. DNA for the CDR3: TGCGCCAGCAGCCTGACAGAAGACTACGAGCAGTACTTC. Amino acid sequence: CASSLTEDYEQYF. Using reference TRBV5-1 and TRBJ2-7 for the parts outside the CDR3, the full variable domain is KAGVTQTPRYLIKTRGQQVTLSCSPISGHRSVSWYQQTPGQGLQFLFEYFSETQRNKGNFPGRFSGRQFSNSRSEMNVSTLELGDSALYLCASSLTEDYEQYFGPGTRLTVT.

V is TRBV29-1 and J is TRBJ1-2, with D uncertain. V dropped 4 bases and J dropped 7 bases, with 16 bases sitting between them. This CDR3 spans 13 amino acids. Germline assignment: CDR1 SQVTM and CDR2 ANQGSEA. CDR3 sequence (DNA): TGCAGCGTTGTTAAAGAGGGAAACAGTGGCTACACCTTC. Its protein product is CSVVKEGNSGYTF.

The chain uses TRBV7-9 and TRBJ2-7, with 8 bases lining up with TRBD1. The CDR3 sequence is 15 residues long. Germline V lookup: CDR1 SEHNR, CDR2 FQNEAQ (reference sequence). The junction had 8 bases not matched to a gene; V was cut back by 5 bases and J by 2 bases. CDR3 coding DNA: TGTGCCAGCAGCACAGCCGGGACAGGTACCTACGAGCAGTACTTC. Protein: CASSTAGTGTYEQYF. The variable domain in full, completed from reference TRBV7-9 and TRBJ2-7, reads DTGVSQNPRHKITKRGQNVTFRCDPISEHNRLYWYRQTLGQGPEFLTYFQNEAQLEKSRLLSDRFSAERPKGSFSTLEIQRTEQGDSAMYLCASSTAGTGTYEQYFGPGTRLTVT.

The chain is built from TRBV12-2 and TRBJ1-2. TRBV12-2 is a pseudogene. This CDR3 comprises 13 residues. The CDR3 is CASRPAGGPGYTF. The CDR3, as DNA: TGTGCAAGTCGGCCCGCTGGAGGTCCCGGCTACACCTTC.

This CDR3 reads CASSEATGGWYGYTF. CDR3 nucleotides: TGTGCCAGCAGTGAAGCTACAGGGGGATGGTATGGCTACACCTTC. This chain connects TRBV6-1 to TRBJ1-2; 8 bases map to TRBD1. The germline CDR1 and CDR2 sequences are MNHNS and SASEGT. Trimming took 0 bases from V and 5 from J; bases not matched to a gene: 5. The CDR3 length is 15 residues.

This chain connects TRBV11-2 to TRBJ2-2; 7 bases line up with TRBD1. The ends lost 8 bases at V and 2 bases at J; junction bases unmatched: 8. CDR3 size: 15 residues. Looked up from germline, CDR1 is SGHAT and CDR2 is FQNNGV. CDR3 DNA: TGTGCCAGCGTAACAGGGGACAGAAACACCGGGGAGCTGTTTTTT. Protein: CASVTGDRNTGELFF. Complete variable domain (other parts from reference TRBV11-2 and TRBJ2-2): EAGVAQSPRYKIIEKRQSVAFWCNPISGHATLYWYQQILGQGPKLLIQFQNNGVVDDSQLPKDRFSAERLKGVDSTLKIQPAKLEDSAVYLCASVTGDRNTGELFFGEGSRLTVL.

The chain couples TRBV4-3 to TRBJ2-2; the match to TRBD2 covers 11 bases. The CDR3 contains 17 residues. Germline V gene lookup returns CDR1 LGHNA and CDR2 YSLEER. Losses at the gene ends were 0 bases for V and 4 bases for J; bases not matched to a gene: 4. CDR3 DNA sequence: TGCGCCAGCAGCCAAGATCTAGCGGGGGGTCTCACCGGGGAGCTGTTTTTT. Translating it yields CASSQDLAGGLTGELFF.

The chain joins TRBV4-1 to TRBJ1-1; 10 bases are shared with TRBD1. Germline-derived CDR1 and CDR2 are MGHRA and YSYEKL. The CDR3 extends over 16 amino acids. V was clipped by 1 base and J by 0 bases; unmatched bases: 2. Here the CDR3 reads CASSQGQGAVNTEAFF. DNA of the CDR3: TGCGCCAGCAGCCAAGGACAGGGGGCTGTGAACACTGAAGCTTTCTTT.

The V gene is TRBV7-9, the J gene TRBJ2-1; 8 bases are shared with TRBD1. Germline-derived CDR1 and CDR2 are SEHNR and FQNEAQ (reference sequence). The ends lost 2 bases at V and 2 bases at J; junction bases unmatched: 11. The CDR3 is made up of 18 amino acids. CDR3 in amino acids: CASSLWQGAGRTYNEQFF. CDR3 nucleotide sequence: TGTGCCAGCAGCTTATGGCAGGGGGCGGGCCGGACCTACAATGAGCAGTTCTTC.

In DNA, the CDR3 is TGCGCCAGCAGCCAATTCCGGGGTAGCAATCAGCCCCAGCATTTT. As protein: CASSQFRGSNQPQHF. The V gene is TRBV4-1, the J gene TRBJ1-5; no reliable D call. Germline CDR1 is MGHRA and CDR2 is YSYEKL. The ends were cut back, 2 bases at V and 0 bases at J, with 8 bases in the middle. There are 15 residues in the CDR3.

V usage is TRBV3-1 (or the pseudogene TRBV3-2) and J usage is TRBJ1-2, with D possibly being TRBD1 (6 bases). The germline V gene has CDR1 LGHDT and CDR2 YNNKEL (reference sequence). CDR3 size: 15 residues. Trimming removed 0 bases at V and 4 bases at J, with 12 bases between. In DNA form, the CDR3 reads TGTGCCAGCAGCCAAGATTTGAAGGGGGTCTATGGCTACACCTTC. Amino acid sequence: CASSQDLKGVYGYTF.

The chain has TRBV24-1 and TRBJ2-7, with 11 bases that match TRBD1. V was clipped by 0 bases and J by 6 bases; unmatched bases: 12. There are 18 residues in the CDR3. Germline V gene lookup returns CDR1 KGHDR and CDR2 SFDVKD. The DNA for the CDR3 is TGTGCCACCAGTGATTTGCCCCTTGGACAGGGGGCAGGTGCCGAGCAGTACTTC. Its protein is CATSDLPLGQGAGAEQYF.

The chain is built from TRBV19 and TRBJ1-2; D uncertain. Trimming removed 9 bases at V and 4 bases at J, with 21 bases between. CDR1 LNHDA and CDR2 SQIVND come from the germline V gene (reference sequence). CDR3 size: 15 residues. The CDR3 region has the DNA TGTGCCAGCAGCCTCTCTTCCGGGAAATTCTATGGCTACACCTTC. Encoded protein: CASSLSSGKFYGYTF.

Only a few counts were recorded for this clone. The chain combines TRBV3-1 (or the pseudogene TRBV3-2) with TRBJ1-2; D not resolved. Trimming shortened V by 1 base and J by 7 bases, and 10 bases separated the two germline ends. From germline, CDR1 is LGHDT and CDR2 YNNKEL (reference sequence). The CDR3 is 13 amino acids. The CDR3 DNA follows: TGTGCCAGCAGCCAAGGGTCGCGTACTGGCTACACCTTC. Residues: CASSQGSRTGYTF.

The V gene is TRBV7-8, the J gene TRBJ2-2; 7 nucleotides align to TRBD1. Germline values: CDR1 SGHVS, CDR2 FQNEAQ. This CDR3 has 17 amino acids. V was pared by 7 bases and J by 4 bases, with 15 bases of the junction left unmatched. CDR3 sequence: CASTPGPNRGGTGELFF. In nucleotides, the CDR3 is TGTGCCAGCACCCCCGGCCCCAACAGGGGTGGCACCGGGGAGCTGTTTTTT.

The J gene is TRBJ2-5, the V gene TRBV19; 7 nucleotides match TRBD1. The CDR3 has 18 residues. The J segment lost 2 bases and the V segment lost 3 bases, leaving 15 bases of the junction unmatched. Germline CDR1 reads LNHDA; CDR2 reads SQIVND (reference sequence). CDR3 nucleotide sequence: TGTGCCAGTAGTATCGTCGGGATCGTGGGACAGACACAAGAGACCCAGTACTTC. It encodes CASSIVGIVGQTQETQYF.

The rearrangement joins TRBV11-2 to TRBJ1-4; 8 bases are a match to TRBD1. Per germline, CDR1 SGHAT and CDR2 FQNNGV. J was trimmed by 7 bases and V by 6 bases; bases with no gene match: 16. The CDR3 covers 17 residues. This chain's CDR3 is CASSSVLRWTGTEKLFF. The CDR3 coding sequence is TGTGCCAGCAGTTCCGTCCTTCGATGGACAGGGACTGAAAAACTGTTTTTT.

The CDR3 here is CASSLAGQGEETQYF. In nucleotides, the CDR3 is TGCGCCAGCAGCTTGGCGGGACAGGGAGAAGAGACCCAGTACTTC. The V and J genes are TRBV5-1 and TRBJ2-5, with TRBD1 matching over 9 bases. The CDR3 totals 15 residues. Germline CDR1 reads SGHRS; CDR2 reads YFSETQ. V dropped 0 bases and J dropped 3; count of bases not matched to a gene: 3.

The chain recombines TRBV7-9 with TRBJ2-7; the match to TRBD1 covers 10 bases. This CDR3 has 14 amino acids. Trimming took 5 bases from V and 5 from J; bases not matched to a gene: 6. CDR1 is SEHNR and CDR2 is FQNEAQ in the germline V gene (reference sequence). For the CDR3, the DNA is TGTGCCAGCAGCCGAGACAGGGGGCTTAACGAGCAGTACTTC. As protein: CASSRDRGLNEQYF. Complete variable domain (other parts from reference TRBV7-9 and TRBJ2-7): DTGVSQNPRHKITKRGQNVTFRCDPISEHNRLYWYRQTLGQGPEFLTYFQNEAQLEKSRLLSDRFSAERPKGSFSTLEIQRTEQGDSAMYLCASSRDRGLNEQYFGPGTRLTVT.

V and J are TRBV12-5 and TRBJ1-5, with 9 bases aligning to TRBD1. The germline V gene has CDR1 LGHNT and CDR2 FRNRAP. Germline trimming cut 5 bases from V and 4 bases from J; bases unmatched to any gene: 3. This CDR3 contains 14 residues. The CDR3 sequence: CASGPGQGNQPQHF. CDR3 nucleotide sequence: TGTGCTAGTGGTCCTGGACAGGGGAATCAGCCCCAGCATTTT.

This chain connects TRBV11-2 to TRBJ2-5, with D uncertain. Germline CDR1 SGHAT, CDR2 FQNNGV. The V gene lost 2 bases and the J gene lost 2 bases, with 6 bases spanning the gap. This CDR3 contains 13 residues. In DNA form, the CDR3 reads TGTGCCAGCAGCTTACCAGGTCAAGAGACCCAGTACTTC. Translated, it gives CASSLPGQETQYF.

The V call is TRBV14, the J call TRBJ2-5; TRBD1 matches at 10 bases. Germline lookup yields CDR1 SGHDN and CDR2 FVKESK. The V gene end was trimmed by 3 bases and the J gene end by 4 bases; junction bases not matched to a gene: 8. The CDR3 loop spans 16 amino acids. CDR3 DNA: TGTGCCAGCAGCCACTTGGGACAGGGGAGGTCAGAGACCCAGTACTTC. Protein: CASSHLGQGRSETQYF. The entire variable domain, with the rest obtained from reference TRBV14 and TRBJ2-5, is as follows: EAGVTQFPSHSVIEKGQTVTLRCDPISGHDNLYWYRRVMGKEIKFLLHFVKESKQDESGMPNNRFLAERTGGTYSTLKVQPAELEDSGVYFCASSHLGQGRSETQYFGPGTRLLVL.